This T cell receptor (beta chain) was recorded in a study of shared clonotypes between healthy human individuals. The V end lost 2 bases, the J end lost 6 bases, and 13 bases lay between the germline ends. The length of the CDR3 is 14 residues. Germline CDR1 KGHSH, CDR2 LQKENI. Whole-study findings and limits: Generally, naive subsets (rather than memory subsets) showed larger estimated richness.

Turning to this clone: The antigen is undetermined.

CD4+ cell separation produced CD45RA+ naive and CD45RA-negative memory subsets. Sorted-subset replicate PCRs used roughly 210 ng of genomic DNA. This amount corresponded to about 30,000 T cell genomes. Sequencing used immunoSEQ multiplex PCR; TCRdb keeps in-frame clones, though not all of them. The sample lists fewer than 1.8 million clones; approximately 98.5% were seen once. The source material was naive CD4+ T cells sorted from blood. The subset: CD45RA+ positively selected. The receptor was isolated from a man aged 25-40 years in good health. The rearrangement joins TRBV18 to TRBJ1-2, with D perhaps matching TRBD1 (5 bases). The CDR3: CASSPETWGHGYTF. CDR3 bases: TGTGCCAGCTCACCAGAGACATGGGGACATGGCTACACCTTC.